The next 32 T cell receptor beta chains were all read from a single sample in a study of blood T cell repertoires in COVID-19. Sequenced by immunoSEQ multiplex PCR; TCRdb stores in-frame clones only, minus some. The table has tens of thousands of clones, roughly 75% seen once; the top ten hold approximately 4.4%. Sequencing used peripheral blood. These receptors came from a woman aged 45 to 65 with acute or convalescent COVID-19.

The V gene is TRBV28, the J gene TRBJ1-2; D is undetermined. The CDR3 runs to 12 residues. Trimming removed 2 bases at V and 5 bases at J, with 6 bases between. Germline V CDR1 and CDR2: MDHEN, SYDVKM. CDR3 loop: CASSLSKYGYTF. The CDR3 DNA reads as TGTGCCAGCAGTTTAAGCAAGTATGGCTACACCTTC.

This clone was seen only once. The rearrangement links TRBV10-3 to TRBJ2-2; D is perhaps TRBD2 (5 bases). The germline V and J ends were trimmed by 3 bases and 1 base, with 15 bases remaining between them. The V gene's germline CDR1 is ENHRY and CDR2 SYGVKD. This CDR3 region has 17 residues. CDR3: CAISEVGSLLNTGELFF. The CDR3 region has the DNA TGTGCCATCAGTGAAGTTGGGAGCTTACTGAACACCGGGGAGCTGTTTTTT.

This clone was picked up one time. The chain has TRBV28 and TRBJ2-7; 7 nucleotides align to TRBD1. V lost 5 bases and J lost 1; bases outside the gene matches: 11. Germline V CDR1 and CDR2: MDHEN, SYDVKM. The length of the CDR3 is 16 residues. The CDR3 DNA sequence: TGTGCCAGCAGTCGCCCCACAGGGGTGGTTTCCTACGAGCAGTACTTC. Translating gives CASSRPTGVVSYEQYF.

The rearrangement uses TRBV12-3 or TRBV12-4 and TRBJ2-1; possible D gene TRBD1, 8 bases. The CDR3 is 13 amino acids. Deletions cut 5 bases from V and 9 bases from J, with 14 bases between. For the CDR3, the DNA is TGTGCCAGCAGTCGGACAGGGAGGGGTGAGCAGTTCTTC. Its protein product is CASSRTGRGEQFF.

This clone was seen only a few times. The rearrangement uses TRBV6-1 and TRBJ2-1; no reliable D call. The germline V and J ends were trimmed by 1 base and 5 bases, with 12 bases remaining between them. This CDR3 has 15 residues. From germline, CDR1 is MNHNS and CDR2 SASEGT. For the CDR3, the DNA is TGTGCCAGCAGTGAAGTGGGCAGCCTAAACAATGAGCAGTTCTTC. Its protein is CASSEVGSLNNEQFF.

This chain uses TRBV7-8 with TRBJ1-1; 7 bases map to TRBD1. Per the germline V gene, CDR1 is SGHVS and CDR2 is FQNEAQ. The CDR3 has 14 residues. V shed 5 bases and J 0 bases; nucleotides not matched to a gene: 3. For the CDR3, the DNA is TGTGCCAGCAGCGTGGGACAGCTGAACACTGAAGCTTTCTTT. Its translation is CASSVGQLNTEAFF.

The CDR3 protein is CASSRGTVRKGHNEQFF. Written as DNA, the CDR3 is TGCGCCAGCAGCCGAGGGACAGTCAGAAAGGGGCACAATGAGCAGTTCTTC. The V call is TRBV4-3, the J call TRBJ2-1, with 7 bases fitting TRBD1. CDR1 LGHNA and CDR2 YSLEER come from the germline V gene. Trimming took 4 bases from V and 5 from J; bases not matched to a gene: 14. This CDR3 has 17 amino acids.

The sample holds a few counts of this clone. The V and J genes are TRBV5-1 and TRBJ1-3, with D maybe TRBD1 (6 bases). The V end lost 0 bases, the J end lost 1 base, and 8 bases lay between the germline ends. The germline CDR1 and CDR2 sequences are SGHRS and YFSETQ. This CDR3 has 15 amino acids. CDR3 DNA sequence: TGCGCCAGCAGCTTGGAAGGGACATCTGGAAACACCATATATTTT. Its translation is CASSLEGTSGNTIYF. The whole variable domain, filled in from reference TRBV5-1 and TRBJ1-3, reads KAGVTQTPRYLIKTRGQQVTLSCSPISGHRSVSWYQQTPGQGLQFLFEYFSETQRNKGNFPGRFSGRQFSNSRSEMNVSTLELGDSALYLCASSLEGTSGNTIYFGEGSWLTVV.

The chain recombines TRBV7-9 with TRBJ2-3, with D possibly TRBD2 on 5 matching bases. The CDR3 runs to 13 residues. Germline CDR1 SEHNR, CDR2 FQNEAQ (reference sequence). Trimming pared 5 bases from V and 4 bases from J, leaving 10 bases between. The CDR3: CASSPREADTQYF. Here the CDR3 DNA reads TGTGCCAGCAGCCCTCGGGAAGCAGATACGCAGTATTTT.

CDR3 bases: TGTGCCAGCAGCCCCCGCCCCGGACAGATTATCAACACTGAAGCTTTCTTT. Protein: CASSPRPGQIINTEAFF. The chain employs TRBV3-1 (or the pseudogene TRBV3-2) and TRBJ1-1; a possible D gene is TRBD1 (6 bases). CDR3 length equals 17 residues. Trimming left V 4 bases short and J 2 bases short, with 20 bases between. The germline CDR1 and CDR2 sequences are LGHDT and YNNKEL (reference sequence).

This clone was observed a few times. The chain couples TRBV6-6 to TRBJ1-5, with D perhaps TRBD1 (6 bases). The CDR3 is 16 amino acids. The ends were cut back, 2 bases at V and 3 bases at J, with 14 bases in the middle. Germline V gene lookup returns CDR1 MNHNY and CDR2 SVGAGI (reference sequence). The CDR3 bases are TGTGCCAGCAGTTACGGACAGTTGGGCCTCAATCAGCCCCAGCATTTT. It is translated as CASSYGQLGLNQPQHF.

CDR3 region: CASSLTEIFYGYTF. CDR3 nucleotides: TGTGCCAGCAGTTTGACAGAAATCTTTTATGGCTACACCTTC. V usage is TRBV28 and J usage is TRBJ1-2; D is perhaps TRBD1 (5 bases). Germline V gene data show CDR1 as MDHEN and CDR2 as SYDVKM. Trimming shortened V by 3 bases and J by 5 bases, and 13 bases separated the two germline ends. There are 14 residues in the CDR3.

In this sample, this clone turned up once. The DNA of the CDR3 is TGCGCCAGCAGCCCCGGGGACAGGGCCTATGGCTACACCTTC. Protein product: CASSPGDRAYGYTF. The chain couples TRBV4-1 to TRBJ1-2; the match to TRBD1 covers 9 bases. V dropped 4 bases and J dropped 4; count of bases not matched to a gene: 4. This CDR3 is built from 14 residues. Germline V gene data show CDR1 as MGHRA and CDR2 as YSYEKL.

This rearrangement joins TRBV4-1 to TRBJ1-5, with D possibly matching TRBD1 (5 bases). Germline V gene lookup returns CDR1 MGHRA and CDR2 YSYEKL. The CDR3 extends over 18 amino acids. Between the trimmed V and J ends, which lost 0 bases and 3 bases, there was a span of 18 bases. CDR3 residues: CASSQERGTLYDNQPQHF. In DNA form, the CDR3 reads TGCGCCAGCAGCCAAGAAAGGGGCACACTATACGACAATCAGCCCCAGCATTTT.

The chain joins TRBV15 to TRBJ1-5, with 11 bases matching TRBD1. V was pared by 5 bases and J by 6 bases, with 6 bases of the junction left unmatched. Germline assignment: CDR1 LNHNV and CDR2 YYDKDF (reference sequence). This CDR3 spans 15 amino acids. The CDR3 reads CATSGGQGVGQPQHF. CDR3 bases: TGTGCCACCAGCGGGGGACAGGGGGTCGGTCAGCCCCAGCATTTT.

The CDR3: CASSQDPGQVNTEAFF. The CDR3 DNA follows: TGCGCCAGCAGCCAAGATCCGGGACAGGTGAACACTGAAGCTTTCTTT. This chain joins TRBV4-1 and TRBJ1-1; 8 bases are shared with TRBD1. The junction had 3 bases not matched to a gene; V was cut back by 0 bases and J by 0 bases. This CDR3 has 16 amino acids. In germline, CDR1 is MGHRA, CDR2 YSYEKL.

V is TRBV28 and J is TRBJ1-1, with 9 bases fitting TRBD1. The CDR3 is 15 residues long. Trimming took 4 bases from V and 0 from J; bases not matched to a gene: 3. Per the germline V gene, CDR1 is MDHEN and CDR2 is SYDVKM. The CDR3 nucleotides are TGTGCCAGCAGTTCTACAGGGGGCATGAACACTGAAGCTTTCTTT. It is translated as CASSSTGGMNTEAFF.

This sequence joins TRBV2 and TRBJ2-7, with 13 bases identical to TRBD2. This CDR3 has 14 residues. V shed 6 bases and J 4 bases; nucleotides not matched to a gene: 3. Germline CDR1 and CDR2: SNHLY and FYNNEI. CDR3 protein: CASSGTSGVYEQYF. The CDR3, as DNA: TGTGCCAGCAGCGGGACTAGCGGGGTATACGAGCAGTACTTC.

V gene TRBV5-5 combines with J gene TRBJ2-3; 9 bases align to TRBD2. Trimming took 2 bases from V and 3 from J; bases not matched to a gene: 13. This CDR3 has 18 amino acids. The V gene's germline CDR1 is SGHKS and CDR2 YYEKEE (reference sequence). The DNA of the CDR3 is TGTGCCAGCAGCTTACTCCCCGATAGCGGGGGCGCGACAGATACGCAGTATTTT. Translation gives CASSLLPDSGGATDTQYF.

The chain employs TRBV12-1 and TRBJ1-5. TRBV12-1 is noted as a pseudogene. The CDR3 is 17 amino acids. CDR3 DNA sequence: TGTGCCAGCAGCTTTGATATCGCGGCTTATAGCAATCAGCCCCAGCATTTT. It yields the protein CASSFDIAAYSNQPQHF.

J is TRBJ2-1 and V is TRBV27; TRBD2 matches 9 bases. J was trimmed by 7 bases and V by 3 bases; bases with no gene match: 10. This CDR3 has 16 residues. Germline CDR1 reads MNHEY; CDR2 reads SMNVEV (reference sequence). The DNA for the CDR3 is TGTGCCAGCAGTTTTCTGGCGGGGGGGCCCCGGAATGAGCAGTTCTTC. This gives the protein CASSFLAGGPRNEQFF.

V and J are TRBV19 and TRBJ1-1; maybe TRBD1 (6 bases). The CDR3 totals 14 residues. Trimming cost V 3 bases and J 5 bases, with 13 bases left between them. Germline-derived CDR1 and CDR2 are LNHDA and SQIVND (reference sequence). This chain's CDR3 is CASSIGQGHTEAFF. The DNA of the CDR3 is TGTGCCAGTAGTATTGGTCAGGGACATACTGAAGCTTTCTTT.

The chain links TRBV7-9 to TRBJ1-4, with no clear D. CDR1 and CDR2 from the germline V gene are SEHNR and FQNEAQ (reference sequence). The CDR3 loop spans 16 amino acids. Trimming took 3 bases from V and 6 from J, leaving 17 bases between them. The CDR3 bases are TGTGCCAGCAGCTTTGGTATTGCGGGGTTCCATGAAAAACTGTTTTTT. Amino acids: CASSFGIAGFHEKLFF.

The chain joins TRBV27 to TRBJ2-7, with a possible D match to TRBD2 (6 bases). This CDR3 contains 15 residues. The germline V gene encodes CDR1 MNHEY and CDR2 SMNVEV (reference sequence). V lost 1 base and J 0 bases, leaving 10 bases between the germline ends. DNA for the CDR3: TGTGCCAGCAGTTTATTGGCGGGGAGCTCCTACGAGCAGTACTTC. Its protein product is CASSLLAGSSYEQYF.

DNA of the CDR3: TGCGCCAGCAGCTTCCAGGGCACTGAAGCTTTCTTT. This sequence encodes CASSFQGTEAFF. The chain recombines TRBV5-1 with TRBJ1-1; TRBD1 might be the D (5 bases). With 2 bases removed from V and 4 bases from J, the gap between germline ends came to 6 bases. The CDR3 has 12 residues. Germline values: CDR1 SGHRS, CDR2 YFSETQ.

The DNA for the CDR3 is TGTGCCAGCAGCCCCGGGGACAGGGGGCGAGGCTACACCTTC. It specifies CASSPGDRGRGYTF. The V call is TRBV5-5, the J call TRBJ1-2; 12 positions agree with TRBD1. This CDR3 has 14 amino acids. The trim removed 4 bases at V and 8 bases at J, leaving 6 bases unmatched. The germline gives CDR1 SGHKS, CDR2 YYEKEE (reference sequence).

V gene TRBV28 combines with J gene TRBJ1-3, with 9 bases identical to TRBD1. The germline gives CDR1 MDHEN, CDR2 SYDVKM. The CDR3 extends over 15 amino acids. The trim removed 3 bases at V and 4 bases at J, leaving 4 bases unmatched. CDR3 sequence reads: CASSFLTGGGNTIYF. For the CDR3, the DNA is TGTGCCAGCAGTTTCTTGACAGGGGGGGGAAACACCATATATTTT.

The CDR3 region is CASSLDGGGSTDTQYF. DNA for the CDR3: TGTGCCAGCAGCTTAGATGGCGGGGGTAGCACAGATACGCAGTATTTT. The chain couples TRBV7-9 to TRBJ2-3; the match to TRBD2 covers 7 bases. The CDR3 loop spans 16 amino acids. V dropped 1 base and J dropped 0; count of bases not matched to a gene: 4. Germline V gene lookup returns CDR1 SEHNR and CDR2 FQNEAQ (reference sequence). Full variable domain (outside the CDR3, taken from reference TRBV7-9 and TRBJ2-3): DTGVSQNPRHKITKRGQNVTFRCDPISEHNRLYWYRQTLGQGPEFLTYFQNEAQLEKSRLLSDRFSAERPKGSFSTLEIQRTEQGDSAMYLCASSLDGGGSTDTQYFGPGTRLTVL.

The chain's CDR3 is CASKYAIDSGNTIYF. In DNA, the CDR3 is TGTGCCAGTAAATACGCTATCGACTCTGGAAACACCATATATTTT. The chain recombines TRBV2 with TRBJ1-3, with no clear D. CDR1 is SNHLY and CDR2 is FYNNEI in the germline V gene. V was cut by 9 bases and J by 0 bases, with 15 bases left in between. This CDR3 is 15 amino acids long.

Here the CDR3 reads CASSLVWDSNSPLHF. The CDR3, as DNA: TGTGCCAGCAGCTTAGTTTGGGACAGTAATTCACCCCTCCACTTT. The V gene is TRBV7-2, the J gene TRBJ1-6; TRBD1 aligns across 7 bases. The germline V gene has CDR1 SGHTA and CDR2 FQGNSA. V was pared by 1 base and J by 6 bases, with 3 bases of the junction left unmatched. CDR3 size: 15 residues.

V usage is TRBV27 and J usage is TRBJ2-7; TRBD2 matches 7 bases. V dropped 2 bases and J dropped 3; count of bases not matched to a gene: 1. Germline values: CDR1 MNHEY, CDR2 SMNVEV (reference sequence). The CDR3 is 13 amino acids. The CDR3 DNA sequence: TGTGCCAGCAGTTTAGGCGGGGGCTACGAGCAGTACTTC. As protein: CASSLGGGYEQYF.

V and J are TRBV2 and TRBJ1-3; D perhaps matches TRBD1 (6 bases). The CDR3 spans 15 residues. V shed 5 bases and J shed 0 bases, with 11 bases lying between them. Germline loops: CDR1 SNHLY, CDR2 FYNNEI. DNA for the CDR3: TGTGCCAGCAGTATTGACAGGCTCTCTGGAAACACCATATATTTT. This encodes CASSIDRLSGNTIYF.